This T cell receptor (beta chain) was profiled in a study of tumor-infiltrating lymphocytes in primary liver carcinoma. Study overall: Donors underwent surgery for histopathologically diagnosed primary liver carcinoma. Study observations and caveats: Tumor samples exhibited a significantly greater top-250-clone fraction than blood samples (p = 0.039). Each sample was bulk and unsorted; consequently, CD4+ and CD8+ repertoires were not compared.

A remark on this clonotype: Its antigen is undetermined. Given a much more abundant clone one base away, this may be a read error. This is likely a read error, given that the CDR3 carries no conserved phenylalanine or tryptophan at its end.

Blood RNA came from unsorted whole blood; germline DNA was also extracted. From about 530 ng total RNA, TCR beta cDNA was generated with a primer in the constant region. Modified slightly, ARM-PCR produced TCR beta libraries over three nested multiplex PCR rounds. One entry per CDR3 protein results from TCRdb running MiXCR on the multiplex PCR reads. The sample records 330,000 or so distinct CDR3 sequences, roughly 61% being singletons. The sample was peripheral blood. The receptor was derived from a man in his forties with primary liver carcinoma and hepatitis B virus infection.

The CDR3 coding sequence is TGCAGCGTGGAGGGGACCCGAAACTACGAGCAGTACCTC. Its protein product is CSVEGTRNYEQYL. The chain employs TRBV29-1 and TRBJ2-7, with TRBD2 as a possible D gene (6 bases). CDR1 and CDR2 (germline): SQVTM, ANQGSEA. The V end was cut by 6 bases, the J end by 3 bases, with 15 bases between. CDR3 length: 13 amino acids.